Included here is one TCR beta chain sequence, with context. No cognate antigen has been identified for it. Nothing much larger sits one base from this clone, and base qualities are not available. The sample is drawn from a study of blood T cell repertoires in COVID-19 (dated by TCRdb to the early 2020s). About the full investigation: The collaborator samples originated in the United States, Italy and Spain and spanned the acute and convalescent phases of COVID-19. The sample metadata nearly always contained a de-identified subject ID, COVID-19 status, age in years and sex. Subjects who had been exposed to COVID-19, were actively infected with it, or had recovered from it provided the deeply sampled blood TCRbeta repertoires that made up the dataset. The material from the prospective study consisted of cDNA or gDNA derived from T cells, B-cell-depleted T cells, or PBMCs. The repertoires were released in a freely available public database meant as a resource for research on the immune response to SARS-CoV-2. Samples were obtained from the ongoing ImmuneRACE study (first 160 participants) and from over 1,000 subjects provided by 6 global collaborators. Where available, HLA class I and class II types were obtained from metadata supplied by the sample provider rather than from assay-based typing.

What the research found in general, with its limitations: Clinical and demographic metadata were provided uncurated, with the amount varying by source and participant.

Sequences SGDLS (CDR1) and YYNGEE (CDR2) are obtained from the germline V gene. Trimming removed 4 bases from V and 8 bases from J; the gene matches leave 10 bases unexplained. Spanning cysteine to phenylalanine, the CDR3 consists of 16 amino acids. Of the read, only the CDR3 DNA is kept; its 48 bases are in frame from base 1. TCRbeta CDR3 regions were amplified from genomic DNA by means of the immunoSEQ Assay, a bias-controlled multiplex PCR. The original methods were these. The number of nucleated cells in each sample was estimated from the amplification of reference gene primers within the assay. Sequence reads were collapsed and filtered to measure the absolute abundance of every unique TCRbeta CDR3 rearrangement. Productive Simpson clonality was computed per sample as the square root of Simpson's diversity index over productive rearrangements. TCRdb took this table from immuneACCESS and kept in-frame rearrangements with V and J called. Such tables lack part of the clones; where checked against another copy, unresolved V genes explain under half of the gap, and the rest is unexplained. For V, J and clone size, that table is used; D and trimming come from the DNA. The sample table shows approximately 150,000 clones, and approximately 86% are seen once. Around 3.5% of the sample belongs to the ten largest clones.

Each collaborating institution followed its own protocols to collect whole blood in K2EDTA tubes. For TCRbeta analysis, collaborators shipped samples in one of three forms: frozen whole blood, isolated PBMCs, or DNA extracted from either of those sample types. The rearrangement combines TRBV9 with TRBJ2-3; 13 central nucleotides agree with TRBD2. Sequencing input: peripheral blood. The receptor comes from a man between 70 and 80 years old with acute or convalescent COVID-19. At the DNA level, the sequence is TGTGCCAGCAGCCCCAAACTAGCGGGAGGGAGACCTACGCAGTATTTT. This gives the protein CASSPKLAGGRPTQYF.